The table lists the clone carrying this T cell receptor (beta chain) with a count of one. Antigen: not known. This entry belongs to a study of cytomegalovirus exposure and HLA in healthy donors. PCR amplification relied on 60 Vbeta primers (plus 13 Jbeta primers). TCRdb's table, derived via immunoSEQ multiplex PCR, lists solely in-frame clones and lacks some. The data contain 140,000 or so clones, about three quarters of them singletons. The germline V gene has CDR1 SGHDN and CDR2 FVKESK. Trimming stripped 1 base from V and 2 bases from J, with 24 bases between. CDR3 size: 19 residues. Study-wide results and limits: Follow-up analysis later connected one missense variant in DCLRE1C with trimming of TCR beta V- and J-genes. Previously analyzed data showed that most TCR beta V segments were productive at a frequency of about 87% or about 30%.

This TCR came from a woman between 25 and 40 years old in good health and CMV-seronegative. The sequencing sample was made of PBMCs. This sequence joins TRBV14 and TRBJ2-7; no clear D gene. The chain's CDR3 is CASSQVTHGTARRTYEQYF. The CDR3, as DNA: TGTGCCAGCAGCCAAGTAACGCACGGTACAGCCAGAAGGACCTACGAGCAGTACTTC.